This is a list of T cell receptor beta chains from one sample in a study of cytomegalovirus exposure and HLA in healthy donors. The assay was immunoSEQ multiplex PCR, and TCRdb's table has in-frame clones only and misses some. The sample has about 160,000 clones, about three quarters seen once. Specimen: PBMCs. The receptors derive from a woman aged 25-40 years in good health and CMV-seronegative. CDR3s include the opening cysteine and the closing phenylalanine or tryptophan. Each record gives: V gene, clone size, J gene, D gene, CDR3 protein, CDR3 DNA. The D gene is left open where the match is weak. Where a row states a size, it is once, few, many or the class of an expanded clone; other rows omit it.

v_call: TRBV30; clone_size: -; j_call: TRBJ2-3; d_call: -; cdr3_aa: CAWNPAGSADTQYF; cdr3_nt: TGTGCCTGGAATCCGGCCGGGTCCGCAGATACGCAGTATTTT
v_call: TRBV5-4; clone_size: -; j_call: TRBJ1-2; d_call: TRBD1; cdr3_aa: CASSVGTGSGGYTF; cdr3_nt: TGTGCCAGCAGCGTAGGGACAGGGTCCGGTGGCTACACCTTC
v_call: TRBV19; clone_size: -; j_call: TRBJ1-5; d_call: -; cdr3_aa: CASSIVEGLVGQPQHF; cdr3_nt: TGTGCCAGTAGTATAGTTGAGGGTTTGGTCGGTCAGCCCCAGCATTTT
v_call: TRBV29-1; clone_size: -; j_call: TRBJ2-5; d_call: TRBD2; cdr3_aa: CSGAGLAGETQYF; cdr3_nt: TGCAGCGGTGCGGGACTAGCTGGAGAGACCCAGTACTTC
v_call: TRBV5-1; clone_size: -; j_call: TRBJ2-5; d_call: -; cdr3_aa: CASTLKGSAGETQYF; cdr3_nt: TGCGCCAGCACCCTGAAGGGATCTGCGGGGGAGACCCAGTACTTC
v_call: TRBV7-2; clone_size: -; j_call: TRBJ1-6; d_call: -; cdr3_aa: CASSFTESSYNSPLHF; cdr3_nt: TGTGCCAGCAGCTTCACTGAGAGCTCCTATAATTCACCCCTCCACTTT
v_call: TRBV4-1; clone_size: few; j_call: TRBJ1-6; d_call: -; cdr3_aa: CASSQMGGYNSPLHF; cdr3_nt: TGCGCCAGCAGCCAAATGGGGGGCTATAATTCACCCCTCCACTTT
v_call: TRBV5-1; clone_size: -; j_call: TRBJ2-1; d_call: TRBD2; cdr3_aa: CASSLGLAGVPSYNEQFF; cdr3_nt: TGCGCCAGCAGCTTAGGACTAGCGGGGGTGCCCTCCTACAATGAGCAGTTCTTC
v_call: TRBV10-3; clone_size: -; j_call: TRBJ2-7; d_call: TRBD1; cdr3_aa: CAISESMQGAREQYF; cdr3_nt: TGTGCCATCAGTGAGTCGATGCAGGGGGCGAGGGAGCAGTACTTC
v_call: TRBV5-1; clone_size: -; j_call: TRBJ2-5; d_call: -; cdr3_aa: CASSILGVGETQYF; cdr3_nt: TGCGCCAGCAGCATCCTCGGGGTGGGGGAGACCCAGTACTTC
v_call: TRBV28; clone_size: -; j_call: TRBJ1-5; d_call: TRBD1; cdr3_aa: CASSLGGTGGSNQPQHF; cdr3_nt: TGTGCCAGCAGTTTAGGGGGGACAGGGGGTAGCAATCAGCCCCAGCATTTT
v_call: TRBV11-2; clone_size: -; j_call: TRBJ2-7; d_call: -; cdr3_aa: CASSLDLYEQYF; cdr3_nt: TGTGCCAGCAGCTTAGACCTTTACGAGCAGTACTTC
v_call: TRBV2; clone_size: few; j_call: TRBJ2-7; d_call: -; cdr3_aa: CASSVNSGSYEQYF; cdr3_nt: TGTGCCAGCAGTGTGAACTCCGGGTCATACGAGCAGTACTTC
v_call: TRBV4-2; clone_size: -; j_call: TRBJ2-3; d_call: TRBD2; cdr3_aa: CASSQPVRLAGGTDTQYF; cdr3_nt: TGTGCCAGCAGCCAACCGGTCCGACTAGCGGGGGGCACAGATACGCAGTATTTT
v_call: TRBV7-9; clone_size: -; j_call: TRBJ2-7; d_call: TRBD1; cdr3_aa: CASSLALGQGSYEQYF; cdr3_nt: TGTGCCAGCAGCTTAGCGTTGGGACAGGGGTCCTACGAGCAGTACTTC
v_call: TRBV11-2; clone_size: -; j_call: TRBJ1-2; d_call: -; cdr3_aa: CASSLSNSGGYTF; cdr3_nt: TGTGCCAGCAGCTTATCTAACAGCGGAGGCTACACCTTC
v_call: TRBV27; clone_size: few; j_call: TRBJ1-5; d_call: -; cdr3_aa: CASSLWGHQPQHF; cdr3_nt: TGTGCCAGCAGTTTATGGGGGCATCAGCCCCAGCATTTT
v_call: TRBV9; clone_size: -; j_call: TRBJ2-7; d_call: TRBD2; cdr3_aa: CASSPGLVGYEQYF; cdr3_nt: TGTGCCAGCAGCCCAGGACTAGTTGGCTACGAGCAGTACTTC
v_call: TRBV7-7; clone_size: -; j_call: TRBJ2-7; d_call: TRBD2; cdr3_aa: CASSLLAGENYEQYF; cdr3_nt: TGTGCTAGCAGCCTACTAGCGGGCGAAAACTACGAGCAGTACTTC
v_call: TRBV12-5; clone_size: -; j_call: TRBJ1-2; d_call: TRBD1; cdr3_aa: CASGFLNRGLLYTF; cdr3_nt: TGTGCTAGTGGTTTCCTGAACAGGGGGCTCTTATACACCTTC
v_call: TRBV11-2; clone_size: few; j_call: TRBJ2-5; d_call: -; cdr3_aa: CASSLVVGGGSLVYF; cdr3_nt: -
v_call: TRBV7-9; clone_size: -; j_call: TRBJ1-5; d_call: -; cdr3_aa: CSSSSFNQPQHF; cdr3_nt: TGTTCCAGCAGCTCCTTCAATCAGCCCCAGCATTTT
v_call: TRBV5-6; clone_size: -; j_call: TRBJ1-2; d_call: -; cdr3_aa: CASSLSPSTTYGYTF; cdr3_nt: TGTGCCAGCAGCTTGTCCCCGTCGACAACTTATGGCTACACCTTC
v_call: TRBV5-4; clone_size: -; j_call: TRBJ2-5; d_call: TRBD2; cdr3_aa: CASSSSSGTSGGFRAQYF; cdr3_nt: TGTGCCAGCAGCTCGTCTTCTGGGACTAGCGGGGGTTTTAGGGCCCAGTACTTC
v_call: TRBV7-9; clone_size: once; j_call: TRBJ2-7; d_call: -; cdr3_aa: CASSSLDAAGSYEQYF; cdr3_nt: TGTGCCAGCAGCTCCCTTGACGCGGCCGGGTCCTACGAGCAGTACTTC
v_call: TRBV14; clone_size: -; j_call: TRBJ1-1; d_call: TRBD1; cdr3_aa: CASSQTGGVTEAFF; cdr3_nt: TGTGCCAGCAGCCAGACAGGGGGCGTCACTGAAGCTTTCTTT
v_call: TRBV9; clone_size: -; j_call: TRBJ2-1; d_call: -; cdr3_aa: CASSVLAETSYNEQFF; cdr3_nt: TGTGCCAGCAGCGTCTTGGCGGAGACCTCCTACAATGAGCAGTTCTTC
v_call: TRBV9; clone_size: -; j_call: TRBJ2-7; d_call: -; cdr3_aa: CASSVGAEQYF; cdr3_nt: TGTGCCAGCAGCGTAGGGGCCGAGCAGTACTTC
v_call: TRBV7-9; clone_size: -; j_call: TRBJ2-5; d_call: -; cdr3_aa: CASSLARRVGETQYF; cdr3_nt: TGTGCCAGCAGCTTAGCGCGGAGGGTTGGAGAGACCCAGTACTTC
v_call: TRBV18; clone_size: -; j_call: TRBJ1-1; d_call: -; cdr3_aa: CASSPVSHGAEAFF; cdr3_nt: TGTGCCAGCTCCCCGGTCTCTCACGGGGCTGAAGCTTTCTTT
v_call: TRBV7-9; clone_size: -; j_call: TRBJ2-7; d_call: TRBD1; cdr3_aa: CASSSDRGWYEQYF; cdr3_nt: TGTGCCAGCAGCTCGGACAGGGGGTGGTACGAGCAGTACTTC
v_call: TRBV25-1; clone_size: -; j_call: TRBJ2-3; d_call: TRBD2; cdr3_aa: CASSDPGGPTDTQYF; cdr3_nt: TGTGCCAGCAGTGACCCGGGGGGTCCCACAGATACGCAGTATTTT
v_call: TRBV7-9; clone_size: -; j_call: TRBJ2-3; d_call: TRBD2; cdr3_aa: CASSLARGGSTDTQYF; cdr3_nt: TGTGCCAGCAGCTTAGCCCGCGGGGGGAGCACAGATACGCAGTATTTT
v_call: TRBV30; clone_size: -; j_call: TRBJ2-7; d_call: TRBD2; cdr3_aa: CAWSVSGGAGEQYF; cdr3_nt: TGTGCCTGGAGTGTGAGCGGGGGGGCAGGTGAGCAGTACTTC
v_call: TRBV6-1; clone_size: -; j_call: TRBJ2-3; d_call: -; cdr3_aa: CASSERRGDTQYF; cdr3_nt: TGTGCCAGCAGTGAACGCAGGGGAGATACGCAGTATTTT
v_call: TRBV19; clone_size: -; j_call: TRBJ2-7; d_call: -; cdr3_aa: CASSIAGTSSYEQYF; cdr3_nt: TGTGCCAGTAGTATAGCCGGGACATCCTCCTACGAGCAGTACTTC
v_call: TRBV7-7; clone_size: -; j_call: TRBJ2-1; d_call: -; cdr3_aa: CASSLDRDNEQFF; cdr3_nt: TGTGCTAGCAGCCTAGACAGAGACAATGAGCAGTTCTTC
v_call: TRBV6-6; clone_size: -; j_call: TRBJ1-2; d_call: -; cdr3_aa: CASSYSSGNYGYTF; cdr3_nt: TGTGCCAGCAGTTACTCGTCAGGGAACTATGGCTACACCTTC
v_call: TRBV18; clone_size: -; j_call: TRBJ2-7; d_call: -; cdr3_aa: CASSPLMVADTYEQYF; cdr3_nt: TGTGCCAGCTCCCCGCTAATGGTAGCGGATACCTACGAGCAGTACTTC
v_call: TRBV28; clone_size: -; j_call: TRBJ2-2; d_call: -; cdr3_aa: CASRVGGDGTGELFF; cdr3_nt: TGTGCCAGCAGGGTTGGAGGGGATGGGACCGGGGAGCTGTTTTTT
v_call: TRBV30; clone_size: few; j_call: TRBJ1-4; d_call: -; cdr3_aa: CAWSRSVWRNEKLFF; cdr3_nt: TGTGCCTGGAGTCGGTCGGTATGGAGGAATGAAAAACTGTTTTTT
v_call: TRBV4-2; clone_size: -; j_call: TRBJ2-3; d_call: TRBD2; cdr3_aa: CASSQGGGLAGEGDTQYF; cdr3_nt: TGTGCCAGCAGCCAGGGGGGGGGACTAGCGGGGGAGGGAGATACGCAGTATTTT
v_call: TRBV28; clone_size: -; j_call: TRBJ2-5; d_call: TRBD1; cdr3_aa: CASRPGQGAGKTQYF; cdr3_nt: TGTGCCAGCAGACCAGGACAGGGGGCTGGAAAGACCCAGTACTTC
v_call: TRBV5-1; clone_size: -; j_call: TRBJ1-6; d_call: TRBD1; cdr3_aa: CASSLDAGGPSPLHF; cdr3_nt: TGCGCCAGCAGCTTGGATGCAGGGGGCCCATCACCCCTCCACTTT
v_call: TRBV29-1; clone_size: -; j_call: TRBJ2-7; d_call: TRBD1; cdr3_aa: CSVLRGPGYEQYF; cdr3_nt: TGCAGCGTTCTCAGGGGGCCGGGCTACGAGCAGTACTTC
v_call: TRBV5-1; clone_size: -; j_call: TRBJ1-1; d_call: -; cdr3_aa: CASSLGAGYGTEAFF; cdr3_nt: TGCGCCAGCAGCTTGGGGGCAGGGTACGGCACTGAAGCTTTCTTT
v_call: TRBV19; clone_size: -; j_call: TRBJ1-5; d_call: TRBD1; cdr3_aa: CASSYRGNQPQHF; cdr3_nt: TGTGCCAGTAGTTACAGGGGAAATCAGCCCCAGCATTTT
v_call: TRBV2; clone_size: -; j_call: TRBJ1-2; d_call: -; cdr3_aa: CASHRASYGYTF; cdr3_nt: TGTGCCAGTCACAGGGCTTCCTATGGCTACACCTTC